This record concerns one T cell receptor (beta chain) sequence. The germline V gene encodes CDR1 SGHRS and CDR2 YFSETQ. Losses at the gene ends were 5 bases for V and 4 bases for J; bases not matched to a gene: 11. The CDR3 is 15 amino acids. Assay used: immunoSEQ multiplex PCR; TCRdb lists only in-frame clones, some missing. The sample has around 360,000 clones, roughly 84% seen once. Participants, about 18 to 89 years old, spanned approximately 26 US areas. These data come from a study of blood T cell repertoires in COVID-19. Turning to the study itself: From the United States, Italy and Spain came samples of acute and convalescent COVID-19.

The chain carries TRBV5-1 and TRBJ1-1, with TRBD1 matching 7 bases. The source of this sequence is a woman in her 30s who had recovered from COVID-19. The sequenced sample consisted of PBMCs or T cells enriched from blood (not recorded which). The CDR3 DNA reads as TGCGCCAGCAGGGCCCTGGAGGGGGCTATCACTGAAGCTTTCTTT. Encoded protein: CASRALEGAITEAFF.